These 20 T cell receptor beta chains share one sample of origin, sequenced in a study of blood T cells in healthy people across ages. Primers used in a second PCR of roughly 6 to 11 cycles were a sample-barcoded 5' primer and a J-beta primer mix. From the 5' RACE reads, TCRdb called clonotypes with MiXCR, one entry per CDR3 protein. Here the sample spans hundreds of thousands of distinct CDR3 sequences, roughly 41% being singletons. Input material: blood. The receptors stem from a woman aged 55-75 years in good health.

The chain joins TRBV7-9 to TRBJ2-1, with unresolved D. CDR1 SEHNR and CDR2 FQNEAQ come from the germline V gene (reference sequence). The length of the CDR3 is 16 residues. The ends were cut back, 5 bases at V and 7 bases at J, with 21 bases in the middle. The CDR3 DNA is TGTGCCAGCAGCATCTCCGGGTCCACGTCCCGTAATGAGCAGTTCTTC. It specifies CASSISGSTSRNEQFF. The full variable domain, with the rest looked up from reference TRBV7-9 and TRBJ2-1, is DTGVSQNPRHKITKRGQNVTFRCDPISEHNRLYWYRQTLGQGPEFLTYFQNEAQLEKSRLLSDRFSAERPKGSFSTLEIQRTEQGDSAMYLCASSISGSTSRNEQFFGPGTRLTVL.

The chain carries TRBV10-1 and TRBJ1-2; D is perhaps TRBD1 (5 bases). The CDR3 sequence is 15 residues long. Germline V gene lookup returns CDR1 WNHNN and CDR2 SYGVQD (reference sequence). V was shortened by 2 bases and J by 4 bases, with 14 bases between the two germline ends. The CDR3 nucleotides read TGCGCCAGCAGTGAGAGCGGGGCCAATTTCTATGGCTACACCTTC. Protein product: CASSESGANFYGYTF.

This chain links TRBV11-1 with TRBJ2-7; D may be TRBD1 (5 bases). CDR1 and CDR2 from the germline V gene are SGHAT and FQDESV (reference sequence). The CDR3 consists of 14 residues. The germline V and J ends were trimmed by 3 bases and 2 bases, with 11 bases remaining between them. The CDR3 spells CASSFPPDTYEQYF. The CDR3 DNA follows: TGTGCCAGCAGCTTTCCCCCGGACACCTACGAGCAGTACTTC. Filled out from reference TRBV11-1 and TRBJ2-7, the complete variable domain reads EAEVAQSPRYKITEKSQAVAFWCDPISGHATLYWYRQILGQGPELLVQFQDESVVDDSQLPKDRFSAERLKGVDSTLKIQPAELGDSAMYLCASSFPPDTYEQYFGPGTRLTVT.

The rearrangement uses TRBV14 and TRBJ2-3; 7 bases fit TRBD2. The CDR3 has 15 residues. The V and J ends lost 4 bases and 1 base, in that order; junction bases with no gene match: 5. CDR1 SGHDN and CDR2 FVKESK come from the germline V gene. As DNA, the CDR3 is TGTGCCAGCAGCCCTAGCGGCAAGCGCACAGATACGCAGTATTTT. It is translated as CASSPSGKRTDTQYF.

In this sample, this clonotype turned up a few times. The gene calls are TRBV11-3 and TRBJ2-1; D tentatively reads TRBD1 or TRBD2 (6 bases each). The germline CDR1 and CDR2 sequences are SGHNT and YENEEA. The CDR3 is 15 residues long. The germline V and J ends were trimmed by 3 bases and 10 bases, with 19 bases remaining between them. The CDR3: CASSFLGDNRGEQFF. The DNA of the CDR3 is TGTGCCAGCAGCTTTTTGGGGGACAACCGGGGGGAGCAGTTCTTC.

V gene TRBV12-3 or TRBV12-4 combines with J gene TRBJ2-1; D uncertain. V dropped 5 bases and J dropped 7 bases, with 12 bases sitting between them. CDR3 length equals 13 residues. The CDR3 sequence: CASSGLSANEQFF. DNA for the CDR3: TGTGCCAGCAGTGGGCTATCGGCAAATGAGCAGTTCTTC.

This clonotype was recorded a few times. The chain links TRBV20-1 to TRBJ1-2; a possible D gene is TRBD1 (6 bases). CDR1 is DFQATT, CDR2 SNEGSKA, per germline (reference sequence). The ends were cut back, 3 bases at V and 5 bases at J, with 10 bases in the middle. The CDR3 contains 12 residues. The CDR3 bases are TGCAGTGCTAGGAACAGGGAGTATGGCTACACCTTC. It encodes CSARNREYGYTF.

V usage is TRBV5-5 and J usage is TRBJ1-6; D remains ambiguous. There are 12 residues in the CDR3. Per germline, CDR1 SGHKS and CDR2 YYEKEE (reference sequence). Deletions cut 4 bases from V and 9 bases from J, with 8 bases between. In DNA form, the CDR3 reads TGTGCCAGCAGCCAGTCCACTTCACCCCTCCACTTT. This codes for CASSQSTSPLHF. Together with reference TRBV5-5 and TRBJ1-6, the CDR3 gives the full variable domain: DAGVTQSPTHLIKTRGQQVTLRCSPISGHKSVSWYQQVLGQGPQFIFQYYEKEERGRGNFPDRFSARQFPNYSSELNVNALLLGDSALYLCASSQSTSPLHFGNGTRLTVT.

This clonotype has more than one count but fewer than ten. This chain joins TRBV28 and TRBJ1-4; no definite D call. CDR3 length equals 11 residues. Germline CDR1 reads MDHEN; CDR2 reads SYDVKM. V lost 4 bases to trimming and J lost 10 bases, with 7 bases between them. The CDR3 spells CASSSNTKLFF. The CDR3 DNA reads as TGTGCCAGCAGTTCTAACACAAAACTGTTTTTT.

The chain joins TRBV10-3 to TRBJ2-7; 12 bases fit TRBD1. Germline assignment: CDR1 ENHRY and CDR2 SYGVKD. Trimming cost V 5 bases and J 5 bases; bases outside gene matches: 4. The CDR3 length is 14 residues. The chain's CDR3 is CAISPGTGGDEQYF. CDR3 nucleotides: TGTGCCATCAGTCCCGGGACAGGGGGCGACGAGCAGTACTTC.

This clonotype showed up just a few times. This sequence joins TRBV18 and TRBJ2-3, with 13 nucleotides matching TRBD2. This CDR3 is 16 amino acids long. CDR1 KGHSH and CDR2 LQKENI come from the germline V gene. J gave up 6 bases and V 2 bases, and 5 bases lay outside the gene matches. The DNA of the CDR3 is TGTGCCAGCTCACCAGGGACTAGCGGGACGGGGGATACGCAGTATTTT. Amino acids: CASSPGTSGTGDTQYF.

The chain links TRBV6-1 to TRBJ2-5; 8 nucleotides match TRBD1. J was trimmed by 4 bases and V by 6 bases; bases with no gene match: 13. The CDR3 totals 16 residues. CDR1 MNHNS and CDR2 SASEGT come from the germline V gene. This chain's CDR3 is CASSSGTGSRVETQYF. CDR3 bases: TGTGCCAGCAGCTCCGGGACAGGTAGTCGAGTAGAGACCCAGTACTTC.

The rearrangement uses TRBV20-1 and TRBJ2-7; 7 nucleotides line up with TRBD2. Losses at the gene ends were 2 bases for V and 7 bases for J; bases not matched to a gene: 17. Germline V gene lookup returns CDR1 DFQATT and CDR2 SNEGSKA (reference sequence). This CDR3 spans 16 amino acids. DNA for the CDR3: TGCAGTGCTAGATCCGGTGAAGGGACTACCATCGGGGAGCAGTACTTC. Translated, it gives CSARSGEGTTIGEQYF.

The chain is built from TRBV12-3 or TRBV12-4 and TRBJ2-7; a weak D match, TRBD2 (6 bases). This CDR3 is 14 amino acids long. V was cut by 5 bases and J by 6 bases, with 17 bases left in between. As DNA, the CDR3 is TGTGCCAGCAGTCCGGGACTCGAATCCGTCGAGCAGTACTTC. This translates into CASSPGLESVEQYF.

The V call is TRBV29-1, the J call TRBJ1-5, with D perhaps matching TRBD1 (6 bases). The CDR3 sequence is 14 residues long. The germline V and J ends were trimmed by 6 bases and 4 bases, with 16 bases remaining between them. Germline CDR1 is SQVTM and CDR2 is ANQGSEA. The CDR3 nucleotides read TGCAGCGTACGGACAGCTACTGAAAATCAGCCCCAGCATTTT. This sequence encodes CSVRTATENQPQHF.

Comments on this clonotype: An end of the junction does not agree with germline; a read error may underlie this. This chain links TRBV29-1 with TRBJ2-7, with TRBD1 matching over 7 bases. The CDR3 consists of 11 residues. CDR1 and CDR2 (germline): SQVTM, ANQGSEA. Written as DNA, the CDR3 is TGCAGCGTCCGGGACAGCTACGGGCAGTACTTC. This gives the protein CSVRDSYGQYF.

This clonotype was recorded a few times. CDR3 sequence: CASSEKWQSLNSPLHF. In nucleotides, the CDR3 is TGTGCCAGCAGTGAAAAATGGCAGTCTTTGAATTCACCCCTCCACTTT. The V and J genes are TRBV6-1 and TRBJ1-6; D not resolved. The V gene's germline CDR1 is MNHNS and CDR2 SASEGT. The CDR3 has 16 residues. V lost 2 bases to trimming and J lost 7 bases, with 15 bases between them.

This clonotype was counted many times. The rearrangement joins TRBV7-9 to TRBJ2-5; D may be TRBD1 (6 bases). Trimming left V 5 bases short and J 5 bases short, with 12 bases between. This CDR3 region has 13 residues. The V gene's germline CDR1 is SEHNR and CDR2 FQNEAQ (reference sequence). The CDR3 region has the DNA TGTGCCAGCAGCACTACAGGGTTGGAGACCCAGTACTTC. It specifies CASSTTGLETQYF.

V and J are TRBV20-1 and TRBJ2-5; D call uncertain. V lost 3 bases and J 5 bases, leaving 13 bases between the germline ends. There are 13 residues in the CDR3. Germline CDR1 is DFQATT and CDR2 is SNEGSKA (reference sequence). The CDR3 DNA sequence: TGCAGTGCTAGTCGCCGACGAGCGGAGACCCAGTACTTC. Protein sequence: CSASRRRAETQYF.

A word on this clonotype: A much more abundant neighbour one base away suggests this may be a read error. V and J are TRBV7-9 and TRBJ2-1; 9 bases match TRBD2. The tail of the sequence fits TRBJ2-7 better, so the J call may be wrong. CDR1 and CDR2 (germline): SEHNR, FQNEAQ (reference sequence). This CDR3 has 18 residues. The DNA for the CDR3 is TGTGCCAGCAGCTTACCCGCGGGAGGGGATCCCTCCTACAATGAGCAGTACTTC. Translating it yields CASSLPAGGDPSYNEQYF.